This entry is about one T cell receptor (beta chain). This sample stems from a study of T cell responses to AZD1222 COVID-19 vaccine. The table came from immunoSEQ multiplex PCR; TCRdb's copy has only in-frame clones and leaves some out. Of about 140,000 clones listed, roughly 92% were seen once; the top ten hold about 4.8%. This CDR3 contains 15 residues. The germline gives CDR1 SGHDT, CDR2 YYEEEE. V lost 6 bases and J lost 4; bases outside the gene matches: 7. Sequencing was performed on peripheral blood, taken on day 0 of AZD1222 vaccination. The chain has TRBV5-6 and TRBJ1-3; TRBD1 matches 10 bases. This TCR came from an adult in good health. The CDR3 protein is CASNRQGAAGNTIYF. CDR3 DNA sequence: TGTGCCAGCAACCGACAGGGGGCGGCGGGAAACACCATATATTTT. Complete variable domain (other parts from reference TRBV5-6 and TRBJ1-3): DAGVTQSPTHLIKTRGQQVTLRCSPKSGHDTVSWYQQALGQGPQFIFQYYEEEERQRGNFPDRFSGHQFPNYSSELNVNALLLGDSALYLCASNRQGAAGNTIYFGEGSWLTVV.